This is a list of T cell receptor beta chains from one sample in a study of Ad26.COV2.S vaccination and SARS-CoV-2 variants. Sequencing used immunoSEQ multiplex PCR; TCRdb keeps in-frame clones, though not all of them. The sample includes roughly 400,000 clones, over 80% of them seen just once. Sequencing was performed on peripheral blood, taken in a trial of Ad26.COV2.S vaccine versus placebo. The receptors here all came from a person between 18 and 59 years old who received the Ad26.COV2.S COVID-19 vaccine or a placebo. The CDR3 runs from the conserved cysteine through the conserved F or W. The D gene is left open where the match is weak. The size of a clone is reported for some rows only, either as once, few or many, or as a class for expanded clones.

d_gene: .
j_gene: TRBJ1-1
v_gene: TRBV28
len: 15
abundance: .
CDR3aa: CASSLGKTGSTEAFF
CDR3nt: TGTGCCAGCAGTTTGGGAAAAACAGGATCCACTGAAGCTTTCTTT

d_gene: .
j_gene: TRBJ1-5
v_gene: TRBV6-2/TRBV6-3
len: 21
abundance: .
CDR3aa: CASSHALKDRAMAFEDQPQHF
CDR3nt: TGTGCCAGCAGCCACGCCCTCAAAGACAGAGCCATGGCGTTTGAGGATCAGCCCCAGCATTTT

d_gene: .
j_gene: TRBJ1-5
v_gene: TRBV18
len: 17
abundance: .
CDR3aa: CASSPPYGGGSNQPQHF
CDR3nt: TGTGCCAGCTCACCACCGTATGGGGGTGGGAGCAATCAGCCCCAGCATTTT

d_gene: TRBD1
j_gene: TRBJ1-1
v_gene: TRBV24-1
len: 12
abundance: .
CDR3aa: CATSDRQGVAFF
CDR3nt: TGTGCCACCAGTGACCGACAGGGAGTAGCTTTCTTT

d_gene: .
j_gene: TRBJ2-3
v_gene: TRBV7-6
len: 13
abundance: few
CDR3aa: CASSFFSTDTQYF
CDR3nt: TGTGCCAGCAGCTTTTTCTCGACAGATACGCAGTATTTT

d_gene: .
j_gene: TRBJ2-1
v_gene: TRBV6-2/TRBV6-3
len: 12
abundance: .
CDR3aa: CASSYGINEQFF
CDR3nt: TGTGCCAGCAGTTACGGGATCAATGAGCAGTTCTTC

d_gene: TRBD1
j_gene: TRBJ1-2
v_gene: TRBV5-5
len: 14
abundance: .
CDR3aa: CASSPGTANYGYTF
CDR3nt: TGTGCCAGCAGCCCAGGGACAGCGAACTATGGCTACACCTTC

d_gene: .
j_gene: TRBJ1-2
v_gene: TRBV3-1/TRBV3-2
len: 13
abundance: .
CDR3aa: CASSQVPGRGYTF
CDR3nt: TGTGCCAGCAGCCAAGTCCCGGGTCGTGGCTACACCTTC

d_gene: .
j_gene: TRBJ1-5
v_gene: TRBV4-1
len: 17
abundance: .
CDR3aa: CASSQHTRGGINQPQHF
CDR3nt: TGCGCCAGCAGCCAACATACTCGGGGGGGAATCAATCAGCCCCAGCATTTT

d_gene: TRBD1
j_gene: TRBJ2-7
v_gene: TRBV4-3
len: 16
abundance: few
CDR3aa: CASSQEGTGPSYEQYF
CDR3nt: TGCGCCAGCAGCCAAGAGGGGACAGGGCCATCCTACGAGCAGTACTTC

d_gene: TRBD2
j_gene: TRBJ2-1
v_gene: TRBV7-8
len: 17
abundance: .
CDR3aa: CASSSSPGTSGAREQFF
CDR3nt: TGTGCCAGCAGCTCAAGTCCAGGGACTAGCGGGGCCAGGGAGCAGTTCTTC

d_gene: .
j_gene: TRBJ2-1
v_gene: TRBV7-9
len: 15
abundance: .
CDR3aa: CASSLRTGKRGEQFF
CDR3nt: TGTGCCAGCAGCTTAAGAACAGGGAAGAGAGGTGAGCAGTTCTTC

d_gene: .
j_gene: TRBJ2-7
v_gene: TRBV10-3
len: 15
abundance: .
CDR3aa: CAISEQLGTAYEQYF
CDR3nt: TGTGCCATCAGTGAGCAACTCGGGACCGCTTACGAGCAGTACTTC

d_gene: TRBD1
j_gene: TRBJ1-4
v_gene: TRBV27
len: 17
abundance: .
CDR3aa: CASSFQGTALINEKLFF
CDR3nt: TGTGCCAGCAGTTTCCAGGGGACAGCTCTGATTAATGAAAAACTGTTTTTT

d_gene: .
j_gene: TRBJ2-1
v_gene: TRBV10-3
len: 16
abundance: .
CDR3aa: CAISDPSDPSYNEQFF
CDR3nt: TGTGCCATCAGTGATCCCAGCGACCCCTCCTACAATGAGCAGTTCTTC

d_gene: .
j_gene: TRBJ2-7
v_gene: TRBV19
len: 16
abundance: .
CDR3aa: CASSEGPNIPSYEQYF
CDR3nt: TGTGCCAGTAGCGAAGGGCCGAATATTCCCTCCTACGAGCAGTACTTC

d_gene: .
j_gene: TRBJ1-1
v_gene: TRBV6-5
len: 14
abundance: .
CDR3aa: CASSYGGRNTEAFF
CDR3nt: TGTGCCAGCAGTTATGGCGGACGAAACACTGAAGCTTTCTTT

d_gene: .
j_gene: TRBJ2-2
v_gene: TRBV5-1
len: 15
abundance: .
CDR3aa: CASSFTGGIAGELFF
CDR3nt: TGCGCCAGCAGCTTCACGGGGGGCATCGCCGGGGAGCTGTTTTTT

d_gene: TRBD1
j_gene: TRBJ1-2
v_gene: TRBV7-2
len: 15
abundance: .
CDR3aa: CASSLGGTGGGSYTF
CDR3nt: TGTGCCAGCAGCTTAGGAGGTACAGGGGGTGGTAGCTACACCTTC

d_gene: .
j_gene: TRBJ2-3
v_gene: TRBV30
len: 15
abundance: .
CDR3aa: CAWSVGGAFTDTQYF
CDR3nt: TGTGCCTGGAGTGTAGGGGGGGCCTTCACAGATACGCAGTATTTT

d_gene: .
j_gene: TRBJ2-5
v_gene: TRBV28
len: 15
abundance: .
CDR3aa: CASSFTVDGGGTQYF
CDR3nt: TGTGCCAGCAGTTTCACCGTGGACGGAGGGGGGACCCAGTACTTC

d_gene: .
j_gene: TRBJ1-2
v_gene: TRBV20-1
len: 10
abundance: .
CDR3aa: CSARQAGYTF
CDR3nt: TGCAGTGCTAGACAGGCTGGCTACACCTTC

d_gene: TRBD1
j_gene: TRBJ1-5
v_gene: TRBV9
len: 15
abundance: .
CDR3aa: CASSAEDRPNQPQHF
CDR3nt: TGTGCCAGCAGCGCCGAGGACAGGCCCAATCAGCCCCAGCATTTT

d_gene: TRBD1
j_gene: TRBJ1-1
v_gene: TRBV27
len: 15
abundance: .
CDR3aa: CASSNPGQGNTEAFF
CDR3nt: TGTGCCAGCAGTAACCCGGGACAGGGGAACACTGAAGCTTTCTTT

d_gene: .
j_gene: TRBJ2-3
v_gene: TRBV6-2/TRBV6-3
len: 17
abundance: .
CDR3aa: CASSYWGTRDSTDTQYF
CDR3nt: TGTGCCAGCAGTTACTGGGGAACCCGAGACAGCACAGATACGCAGTATTTT

d_gene: TRBD2
j_gene: TRBJ2-1
v_gene: TRBV7-8
len: 15
abundance: .
CDR3aa: CASSLLLADYNEQFF
CDR3nt: TGTGCCAGCAGCTTACTACTAGCGGACTACAATGAGCAGTTCTTC

d_gene: .
j_gene: TRBJ2-2
v_gene: TRBV7-9
len: 12
abundance: once
CDR3aa: CASTPGAGELFF
CDR3nt: TGTGCCAGCACTCCCGGGGCCGGGGAGCTGTTTTTT

d_gene: .
j_gene: TRBJ1-3
v_gene: TRBV27
len: 16
abundance: few
CDR3aa: CASSLSYGYSGNTIYF
CDR3nt: TGTGCCAGCAGTTTATCATACGGTTACTCTGGAAACACCATATATTTT

d_gene: .
j_gene: TRBJ2-1
v_gene: TRBV4-3
len: 17
abundance: .
CDR3aa: CASSQDNGEASYNEQFF
CDR3nt: TGCGCCAGCAGCCAAGATAACGGGGAAGCGTCCTACAATGAGCAGTTCTTC

d_gene: .
j_gene: TRBJ2-2
v_gene: TRBV19
len: 17
abundance: .
CDR3aa: CASTPWGQLRDTGELFF
CDR3nt: TGTGCCAGTACCCCGTGGGGACAACTAAGGGACACCGGGGAGCTGTTTTTT

d_gene: .
j_gene: TRBJ2-7
v_gene: TRBV18
len: 13
abundance: .
CDR3aa: CASSPVGVHEQYF
CDR3nt: TGTGCCAGCTCACCGGTAGGTGTTCACGAGCAGTACTTC

d_gene: .
j_gene: TRBJ2-5
v_gene: TRBV12-3/TRBV12-4
len: 13
abundance: .
CDR3aa: CASSDLARETQYF
CDR3nt: TGTGCCAGCAGCGACTTAGCGCGAGAGACCCAGTACTTC

d_gene: TRBD1
j_gene: TRBJ1-3
v_gene: TRBV7-2
len: 17
abundance: .
CDR3aa: CASSLGWQGAAGNTIYF
CDR3nt: TGTGCCAGCAGCTTAGGTTGGCAGGGGGCGGCTGGAAACACCATATATTTT

d_gene: .
j_gene: TRBJ1-1
v_gene: TRBV7-9
len: 15
abundance: .
CDR3aa: CASSLRRTENTEAFF
CDR3nt: TGTGCCAGCAGCTTAAGGAGGACAGAGAACACTGAAGCTTTCTTT

d_gene: .
j_gene: TRBJ2-5
v_gene: TRBV14
len: 14
abundance: .
CDR3aa: CASSPGQYKETQYF
CDR3nt: TGTGCCAGCAGCCCAGGACAGTACAAAGAGACCCAGTACTTC

d_gene: .
j_gene: TRBJ1-6
v_gene: TRBV6-5
len: 15
abundance: .
CDR3aa: CASSGGSSYNSPLHF
CDR3nt: TGTGCCAGCTCTGGGGGGAGCTCCTATAATTCACCCCTCCACTTT

d_gene: .
j_gene: TRBJ2-7
v_gene: TRBV11-3
len: 15
abundance: .
CDR3aa: CASSLGHGSSYEQYF
CDR3nt: TGTGCCAGCAGCCTGGGACACGGGAGCTCCTACGAGCAGTACTTC

d_gene: TRBD2
j_gene: TRBJ2-5
v_gene: TRBV10-2
len: 13
abundance: .
CDR3aa: CASNRLAGETQYF
CDR3nt: TGCGCCAGCAACAGACTAGCGGGAGAGACCCAGTACTTC

d_gene: TRBD1
j_gene: TRBJ1-1
v_gene: TRBV4-1
len: 19
abundance: .
CDR3aa: CASSQDPGNRGQMNTEAFF
CDR3nt: TGCGCCAGCAGCCAAGACCCCGGAAACAGGGGTCAGATGAACACTGAAGCTTTCTTT

d_gene: .
j_gene: TRBJ1-5
v_gene: TRBV6-2/TRBV6-3
len: 14
abundance: .
CDR3aa: CASSYYSHNQPQHF
CDR3nt: TGTGCCAGCAGTTACTACAGTCACAATCAGCCCCAGCATTTT

d_gene: .
j_gene: TRBJ1-3
v_gene: TRBV4-2
len: 13
abundance: few
CDR3aa: CASSQDFENTIYF
CDR3nt: TGTGCCAGCAGCCAAGATTTTGAAAACACCATATATTTT

d_gene: TRBD1
j_gene: TRBJ1-2
v_gene: TRBV7-2
len: 14
abundance: many
CDR3aa: CASSQDRGYYGYTF
CDR3nt: TGTGCCAGCAGCCAGGACAGGGGGTACTATGGCTACACCTTC

d_gene: .
j_gene: TRBJ2-6
v_gene: TRBV9
len: 16
abundance: .
CDR3aa: CASSPYSGAGANVLTF
CDR3nt: TGTGCCAGCAGCCCCTACTCGGGGGCCGGGGCCAACGTCCTGACTTTC

d_gene: TRBD2
j_gene: TRBJ2-5
v_gene: TRBV6-2/TRBV6-3
len: 16
abundance: .
CDR3aa: CASSYPTSGEQETQYF
CDR3nt: TGTGCCAGCAGTTACCCGACTAGCGGGGAACAAGAGACCCAGTACTTC